This T cell receptor (beta chain) emerged from a study of cytomegalovirus exposure and HLA in healthy donors. This clone was seen more than once but under ten times. The antigen remains undetermined. V lost 1 base and J 1 base, leaving 5 bases between the germline ends. Germline V gene sequence: CDR1 SNHLY, CDR2 FYNNEI. The CDR3 runs 15 residues. Study-level results: No immune exposure information besides CMV serostatus was available. A later analysis reportedly found that, within productive TCRs, an Asian-associated ancestry cluster had fewer N-insertions than the mean observed across the roughly 700 donors.

Both 60 Vbeta primers and 13 Jbeta primers went into the PCR. Measured with immunoSEQ multiplex PCR; TCRdb has only the in-frame clones, and not every one. The sample includes about 160,000 clones, approximately 80% of them seen just once. The chain couples TRBV2 to TRBJ2-6; D not resolved. The sample taken for sequencing was PBMCs. This clonotype was obtained from a male donor in good health and CMV-seropositive. The CDR3 coding sequence is TGTGCCAGCAGTGAAGTCAGGTCTGGGGCCAACGTCCTGACTTTC. It codes for CASSEVRSGANVLTF.